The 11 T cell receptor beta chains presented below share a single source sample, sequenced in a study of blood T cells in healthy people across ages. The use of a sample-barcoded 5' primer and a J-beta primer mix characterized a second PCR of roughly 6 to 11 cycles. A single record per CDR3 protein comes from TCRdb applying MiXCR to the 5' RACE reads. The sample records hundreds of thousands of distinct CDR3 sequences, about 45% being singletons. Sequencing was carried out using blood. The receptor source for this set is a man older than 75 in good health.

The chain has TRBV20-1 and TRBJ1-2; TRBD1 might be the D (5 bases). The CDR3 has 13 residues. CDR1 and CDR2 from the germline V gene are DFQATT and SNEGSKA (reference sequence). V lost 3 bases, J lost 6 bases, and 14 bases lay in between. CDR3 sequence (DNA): TGCAGTGCTAGGTTAGGGGTGACCGATGGCTACACCTTC. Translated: CSARLGVTDGYTF.

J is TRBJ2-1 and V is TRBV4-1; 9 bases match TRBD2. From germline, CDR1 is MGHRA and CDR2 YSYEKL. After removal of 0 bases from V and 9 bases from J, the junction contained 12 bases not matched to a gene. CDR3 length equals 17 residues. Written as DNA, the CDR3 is TGCGCCAGCAGCCAAGAGGGAGGCGGGGGGGCTTTGGTTGAGCAGTTCTTC. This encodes CASSQEGGGGALVEQFF.

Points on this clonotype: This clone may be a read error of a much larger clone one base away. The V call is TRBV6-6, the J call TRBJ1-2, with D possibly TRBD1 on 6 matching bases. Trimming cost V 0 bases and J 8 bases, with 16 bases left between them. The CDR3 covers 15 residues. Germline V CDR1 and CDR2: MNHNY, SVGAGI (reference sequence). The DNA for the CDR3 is TGTGCCAGCAGTTACTCGACAGGCAGCTTCGTGGGCTACACCTTC. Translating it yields CASSYSTGSFVGYTF.

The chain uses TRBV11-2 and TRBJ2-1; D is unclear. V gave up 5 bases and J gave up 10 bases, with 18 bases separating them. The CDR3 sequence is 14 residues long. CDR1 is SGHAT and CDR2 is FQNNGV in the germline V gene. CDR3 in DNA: TGTGCCAGCAGCCCCCATGTAGGGTACTACGAGCAGTTCTTC. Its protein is CASSPHVGYYEQFF.

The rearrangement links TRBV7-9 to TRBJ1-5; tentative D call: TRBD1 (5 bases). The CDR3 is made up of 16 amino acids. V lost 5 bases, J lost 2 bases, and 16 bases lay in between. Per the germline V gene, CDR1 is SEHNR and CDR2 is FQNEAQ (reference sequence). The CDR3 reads CASSLRGEGGNQPQHF. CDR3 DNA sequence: TGTGCCAGCAGCCTCCGGGGGGAGGGAGGCAATCAGCCCCAGCATTTT.

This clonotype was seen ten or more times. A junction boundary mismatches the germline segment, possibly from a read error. The CDR3 spells CASSLGGTTQETQYF. In nucleotides, the CDR3 is TGTGCTAGCAGCTTAGGTGGTACGACCCAAGAGACCCAGTACTTC. The chain is built from TRBV7-7 and TRBJ2-5, with D hard to call. This CDR3 is built from 15 residues. CDR1 is SSHAT, CDR2 FNYEAQ, per germline (reference sequence).

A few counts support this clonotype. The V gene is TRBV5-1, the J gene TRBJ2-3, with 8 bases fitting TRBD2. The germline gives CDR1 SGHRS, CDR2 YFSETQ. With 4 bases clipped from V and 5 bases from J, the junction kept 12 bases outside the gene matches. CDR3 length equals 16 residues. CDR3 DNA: TGCGCCAGCAGCCCCAGGCCGGACGCGGGGGGAGATACGCAGTATTTT. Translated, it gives CASSPRPDAGGDTQYF.

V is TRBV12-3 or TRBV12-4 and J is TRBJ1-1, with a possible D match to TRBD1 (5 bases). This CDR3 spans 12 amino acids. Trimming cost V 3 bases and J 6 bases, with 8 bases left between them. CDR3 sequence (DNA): TGTGCCAGCAGTTTTTGGGGCGCTGAAGCTTTCTTT. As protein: CASSFWGAEAFF.

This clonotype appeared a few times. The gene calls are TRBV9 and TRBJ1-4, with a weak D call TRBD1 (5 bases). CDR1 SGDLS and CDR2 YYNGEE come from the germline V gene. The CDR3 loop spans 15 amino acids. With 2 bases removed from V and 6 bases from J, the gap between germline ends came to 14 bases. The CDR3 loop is CASSVRARVDEKLFF. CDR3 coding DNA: TGTGCCAGCAGCGTTAGGGCCAGGGTGGATGAAAAACTGTTTTTT.

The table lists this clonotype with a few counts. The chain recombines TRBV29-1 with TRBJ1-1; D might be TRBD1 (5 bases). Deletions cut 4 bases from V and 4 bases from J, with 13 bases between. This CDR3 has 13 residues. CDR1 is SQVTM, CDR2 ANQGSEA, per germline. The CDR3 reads CSVAGIGGTEAFF. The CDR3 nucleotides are TGCAGCGTTGCAGGAATCGGGGGCACTGAAGCTTTCTTT. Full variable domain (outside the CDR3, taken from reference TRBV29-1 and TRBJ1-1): SAVISQKPSRDICQRGTSLTIQCQVDSQVTMMFWYRQQPGQSLTLIATANQGSEATYESGFVIDKFPISRPNLTFSTLTVSNMSPEDSSIYLCSVAGIGGTEAFFGQGTRLTVV.

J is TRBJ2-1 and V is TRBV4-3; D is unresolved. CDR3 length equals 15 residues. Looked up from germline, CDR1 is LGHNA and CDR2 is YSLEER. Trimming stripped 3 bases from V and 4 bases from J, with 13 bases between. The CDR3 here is CASSQSWAGYNEQFF. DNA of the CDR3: TGCGCCAGCAGCCAGTCGTGGGCTGGGTACAATGAGCAGTTCTTC.